One and the same sample provided the 29 T cell receptor beta chains below, sequenced in a study of cytomegalovirus exposure and HLA in healthy donors. The PCR used 60 Vbeta and 13 Jbeta primers. Generated by immunoSEQ multiplex PCR, the TCRdb table keeps only in-frame clones and is missing some. The sample lists over 95,000 clones; around 77% were seen once. The specimen was PBMCs. The receptors shown here come from a man aged 35 to 55 in good health and CMV-seronegative.

V usage is TRBV27 and J usage is TRBJ2-7, with TRBD1 identical over 11 bases. The V gene end was trimmed by 7 bases and the J gene end by 1 base; junction bases not matched to a gene: 6. The length of the CDR3 is 15 residues. Germline CDR1 and CDR2: MNHEY and SMNVEV (reference sequence). The chain's CDR3 is CASKPGQGVSYEQYF. Here the CDR3 DNA reads TGTGCCAGCAAACCGGGACAGGGGGTTTCCTACGAGCAGTACTTC.

The chain links TRBV27 to TRBJ2-1, with TRBD2 identical over 14 bases. J lost 9 bases, V lost 6 bases, and 7 bases had no gene match. Germline CDR1 and CDR2: MNHEY and SMNVEV (reference sequence). This CDR3 is 15 amino acids long. The CDR3 sequence: CASRHGTSGRLEQFF. In DNA form, the CDR3 reads TGTGCCAGCAGGCACGGGACTAGCGGGAGACTTGAGCAGTTCTTC.

Notes on this clone: A read error is likely, as this CDR3 ends without the conserved phenylalanine or tryptophan. V and J are TRBV5-6 and TRBJ2-3, with D uncertain. CDR3 length: 14 amino acids. V was trimmed by 0 bases and J by 4 bases, leaving 9 bases between them. The germline V gene has CDR1 SGHDT and CDR2 YYEEEE. The CDR3 DNA follows: TGTGCCAGCAGCTTGGCAGGTTTTTCAGATACGCAGTATTCT. This codes for CASSLAGFSDTQYS.

This CDR3 reads CASTDRGEADTQYF. CDR3 nucleotides: TGTGCCAGCACTGACAGGGGAGAAGCAGATACGCAGTATTTT. V usage is TRBV6-1 and J usage is TRBJ2-3, with 8 bases that match TRBD1. Germline CDR1 MNHNS, CDR2 SASEGT. After removal of 7 bases from V and 4 bases from J, the junction contained 7 bases not matched to a gene. There are 14 residues in the CDR3.

The gene calls are TRBV9 and TRBJ1-6, with 7 bases that match TRBD1. The V gene's germline CDR1 is SGDLS and CDR2 YYNGEE. This CDR3 has 15 amino acids. J gave up 14 bases and V 3 bases, and 14 bases lay outside the gene matches. CDR3 protein: CASSAQEAGQISLHF. The CDR3, as DNA: TGTGCCAGCAGCGCCCAGGAGGCGGGACAGATTTCCCTCCACTTT. Using reference TRBV9 and TRBJ1-6 for the parts outside the CDR3, the full variable domain is DSGVTQTPKHLITATGQRVTLRCSPRSGDLSVYWYQQSLDQGLQFLIQYYNGEERAKGNILERFSAQQFPDLHSELNLSSLELGDSALYFCASSAQEAGQISLHFGNGTRLTVT.

The rearrangement uses TRBV4-1 and TRBJ2-1, with 7 positions matching TRBD2. V shed 1 base and J 3 bases; nucleotides not matched to a gene: 9. CDR3 length equals 17 residues. Germline V lookup: CDR1 MGHRA, CDR2 YSYEKL. The CDR3 DNA reads as TGCGCCAGCAGCCAAGGAGGTAGGGCGGGGGACTACAATGAGCAGTTCTTC. Encoded protein: CASSQGGRAGDYNEQFF.

The chain couples TRBV27 to TRBJ2-7; D call uncertain. Germline values: CDR1 MNHEY, CDR2 SMNVEV (reference sequence). The CDR3 is made up of 14 amino acids. The germline V and J ends were trimmed by 7 bases and 0 bases, with 13 bases remaining between them. DNA of the CDR3: TGTGCCAGCACCTCCATGGCGGACTCCTACGAGCAGTACTTC. This translates into CASTSMADSYEQYF.

The CDR3 here is CASSLTGTGGEQYF. The CDR3 DNA reads TGCGCCAGCAGCTTGACCGGGACAGGGGGGGAGCAGTACTTC. J is TRBJ2-7 and V is TRBV5-1; 11 bases line up with TRBD1. The trim removed 1 base at V and 7 bases at J, leaving 4 bases unmatched. The CDR3 has 14 residues. Germline V gene data show CDR1 as SGHRS and CDR2 as YFSETQ.

This clone has just a few counts. The V and J genes are TRBV7-9 and TRBJ2-1, with D possibly TRBD2 on 7 matching bases. The V gene lost 0 bases and the J gene lost 6 bases, with 12 bases spanning the gap. CDR1 is SEHNR, CDR2 FQNEAQ, per germline (reference sequence). The CDR3 contains 15 residues. CDR3 residues: CASSLALGGANEQFF. DNA for the CDR3: TGTGCCAGCAGCTTAGCGCTTGGGGGGGCCAATGAGCAGTTCTTC.

The chain employs TRBV11-3 and TRBJ2-1; tentatively, D is TRBD2 (7 bases). Germline loops: CDR1 SGHNT, CDR2 YENEEA. The V and J ends lost 1 base and 9 bases respectively, with 13 bases between them. The CDR3 spans 14 residues. The CDR3 reads CASSLVRGGGEQFF. CDR3 in DNA: TGTGCCAGCAGCTTAGTTAGGGGAGGGGGTGAGCAGTTCTTC.

V is TRBV5-1 and J is TRBJ2-3, with a weak D call TRBD1 (6 bases). CDR1 is SGHRS and CDR2 is YFSETQ in the germline V gene. V lost 4 bases to trimming and J lost 5 bases, with 11 bases between them. The CDR3 consists of 13 residues. CDR3 protein: CASSLGHVDTQYF. The DNA of the CDR3 is TGCGCCAGCAGCCTGGGACACGTAGATACGCAGTATTTT. The variable domain in full, completed from reference TRBV5-1 and TRBJ2-3, reads KAGVTQTPRYLIKTRGQQVTLSCSPISGHRSVSWYQQTPGQGLQFLFEYFSETQRNKGNFPGRFSGRQFSNSRSEMNVSTLELGDSALYLCASSLGHVDTQYFGPGTRLTVL.

This clone has a handful of counts. This chain connects TRBV19 to TRBJ2-7; 8 positions match TRBD1. The J segment lost 5 bases and the V segment lost 4 bases, leaving 7 bases of the junction unmatched. This CDR3 has 14 amino acids. Germline V gives CDR1 LNHDA, CDR2 SQIVND (reference sequence). As DNA, the CDR3 is TGTGCCAGTAGTAACGGCAGGGGGCAAAACGAGCAGTACTTC. This encodes CASSNGRGQNEQYF.

This clone has a single count. This rearrangement joins TRBV27 to TRBJ2-7, with 8 bases identical to TRBD2. Losses at the gene ends were 2 bases for V and 4 bases for J; bases not matched to a gene: 7. Germline CDR1 is MNHEY and CDR2 is SMNVEV (reference sequence). CDR3 size: 15 residues. DNA of the CDR3: TGTGCCAGCAGTTTAACGGGAGGGCCCTCATACGAGCAGTACTTC. This codes for CASSLTGGPSYEQYF.

The chain couples TRBV4-1 to TRBJ2-1; the D gene is possibly TRBD2 (5 bases). The germline V and J ends were trimmed by 3 bases and 3 bases, with 15 bases remaining between them. From germline, CDR1 is MGHRA and CDR2 YSYEKL. The CDR3 is 16 amino acids. CDR3 coding DNA: TGCGCCAGCAGCCAGGAAAAAGCGGCAAACTACAATGAGCAGTTCTTC. Translated: CASSQEKAANYNEQFF.

V and J are TRBV28 and TRBJ2-2; TRBD2 agrees at 9 bases. Germline lookup yields CDR1 MDHEN and CDR2 SYDVKM. This CDR3 comprises 16 residues. Trimming took 0 bases from V and 1 from J; bases not matched to a gene: 0. CDR3 region: CASSLWTSGNTGELFF. The CDR3 DNA is TGTGCCAGCAGTTTATGGACTAGCGGGAACACCGGGGAGCTGTTTTTT.

This rearrangement joins TRBV19 to TRBJ1-5; D may be TRBD1 (5 bases). Trimming cost V 8 bases and J 4 bases, with 21 bases left between them. CDR3 length: 16 amino acids. CDR1 and CDR2 from the germline V gene are LNHDA and SQIVND (reference sequence). The CDR3 here is CASGRQGIAGNQPQHF. The CDR3, as DNA: TGTGCCAGTGGCCGGCAGGGAATAGCGGGGAATCAGCCCCAGCATTTT. The full variable domain, with the rest looked up from reference TRBV19 and TRBJ1-5, is DGGITQSPKYLFRKEGQNVTLSCEQNLNHDAMYWYRQDPGQGLRLIYYSQIVNDFQKGDIAEGYSVSREKKESFPLTVTSAQKNPTAFYLCASGRQGIAGNQPQHFGDGTRLSIL.

Comment on this clone: Because it lacks the conserved phenylalanine or tryptophan at the end, this CDR3 is likely a read error. This chain links TRBV13 with TRBJ1-2; D is undetermined. CDR3 length: 13 residues. CDR1 is PRHDT and CDR2 is FYEKMQ in the germline V gene (reference sequence). Trimming shortened V by 3 bases and J by 2 bases, and 7 bases separated the two germline ends. CDR3 protein: CASSLTDNYGYTL. As DNA, the CDR3 is TGTGCCAGCAGCTTGACGGACAACTATGGCTACACCCTC.

As DNA, the CDR3 is TGTGCCAGCAGTTTACAGCGGGAGGCCTACGAGCAGTACTTC. Translation: CASSLQREAYEQYF. The genes are TRBV28 and TRBJ2-7; 9 bases map to TRBD2. V shed 2 bases and J 2 bases; nucleotides not matched to a gene: 1. This CDR3 comprises 14 residues. Germline V CDR1 and CDR2: MDHEN, SYDVKM.

The chain recombines TRBV28 with TRBJ1-4; D is perhaps TRBD1 (6 bases). Germline V gene sequence: CDR1 MDHEN, CDR2 SYDVKM. With 6 bases removed from V and 0 bases from J, the gap between germline ends came to 17 bases. The CDR3 is made up of 17 amino acids. CDR3 coding DNA: TGTGCCAGCAGCACCTATCTGGGACATTCAACTAATGAAAAACTGTTTTTT. Translating it yields CASSTYLGHSTNEKLFF.

The chain combines TRBV7-9 with TRBJ1-5, with D perhaps matching TRBD1 (6 bases). The CDR3 consists of 13 residues. Trimming left V 6 bases short and J 7 bases short, with 13 bases between. Looked up from germline, CDR1 is SEHNR and CDR2 is FQNEAQ (reference sequence). Here the CDR3 DNA reads TGTGCCAGCAGTCAAATTGGACAGCAGCCCCAGCATTTT. This encodes CASSQIGQQPQHF.

The chain has TRBV4-1 and TRBJ1-1; possibly TRBD1 for D (5 bases). Trimming removed 2 bases at V and 5 bases at J, with 15 bases between. CDR3 length: 15 amino acids. CDR1 is MGHRA and CDR2 is YSYEKL in the germline V gene. The DNA of the CDR3 is TGCGCCAGCAGCCAAAGAATTACAGGAGTAACTGAAGCTTTCTTT. Its translation is CASSQRITGVTEAFF.

The rearrangement uses TRBV27 and TRBJ2-6, with a tentative D call TRBD1 (5 bases). The germline V gene has CDR1 MNHEY and CDR2 SMNVEV (reference sequence). Between the trimmed V and J ends, which lost 5 bases and 4 bases, there was a span of 15 bases. The CDR3 runs 16 residues. In DNA form, the CDR3 reads TGTGCCAGCAGTGAACTCCAGGGCACAGGGGCCAACGTCCTGACTTTC. It specifies CASSELQGTGANVLTF.

The chain carries TRBV7-2 and TRBJ2-7; the match to TRBD1 covers 8 bases. The CDR3 runs to 12 residues. CDR1 is SGHTA and CDR2 is FQGNSA in the germline V gene. The V segment lost 8 bases and the J segment 4 bases; nucleotides outside the gene matches: 4. The CDR3 nucleotides are TGTGCCAGCGGACAGGGATTATACGAGCAGTACTTC. Translated: CASGQGLYEQYF.

This clone was detected only once. Here the CDR3 reads CASSGGSLVTTNEKLFF. CDR3 nucleotides: TGTGCCAGCAGTGGTGGCTCGCTAGTAACAACTAATGAAAAACTGTTTTTT. The chain has TRBV28 and TRBJ1-4; D not certain. Trimming removed 5 bases at V and 0 bases at J, with 16 bases between. The CDR3 runs 17 residues. CDR1 MDHEN and CDR2 SYDVKM come from the germline V gene.

The CDR3 sequence: CASSIAGTGPYEQYF. Here the CDR3 DNA reads TGCGCCAGCAGCATTGCCGGGACAGGGCCCTACGAGCAGTACTTC. The rearrangement joins TRBV5-1 to TRBJ2-7, with 9 nucleotides matching TRBD1. This CDR3 region has 15 residues. The germline CDR1 and CDR2 sequences are SGHRS and YFSETQ. V shed 4 bases and J 2 bases; nucleotides not matched to a gene: 7.

The chain combines TRBV9 with TRBJ2-3, with D possibly being TRBD2 (7 bases). Germline-derived CDR1 and CDR2 are SGDLS and YYNGEE. The CDR3 runs to 15 residues. V was clipped by 0 bases and J by 4 bases, with 12 bases between them. Here the CDR3 reads CASSVEGGPSDTQYF. CDR3 bases: TGTGCCAGCAGCGTAGAGGGGGGGCCCTCAGATACGCAGTATTTT.

This clone has only a few counts. The chain recombines TRBV28 with TRBJ2-7; 13 positions match TRBD2. Germline V gene data show CDR1 as MDHEN and CDR2 as SYDVKM. Trimming at V came to 6 bases and at J to 13 bases, leaving 6 bases not matched to a gene. This CDR3 has 12 amino acids. The CDR3: CASSLGLAGVYF. The CDR3 DNA reads as TGTGCCAGCAGCCTCGGACTAGCGGGGGTTTACTTC.

This clone was picked up a small number of times. The chain combines TRBV6-5 with TRBJ1-1; the D is unclear. With 0 bases removed from V and 4 bases from J, the gap between germline ends came to 12 bases. The CDR3 covers 15 residues. The germline V gene has CDR1 MNHEY and CDR2 SVGAGI. The CDR3 region is CASSYSMVRATEAFF. The CDR3 DNA reads TGTGCCAGCAGTTACTCGATGGTGCGCGCCACTGAAGCTTTCTTT.

V and J are TRBV5-4 and TRBJ1-3; D is unclear. This CDR3 has 15 amino acids. Per germline, CDR1 SGHNT and CDR2 YYREEE (reference sequence). With 0 bases removed from V and 0 bases from J, the gap between germline ends came to 7 bases. The CDR3 DNA follows: TGTGCCAGCAGCTTGGACGGGTTCTCTGGAAACACCATATATTTT. It is translated as CASSLDGFSGNTIYF.